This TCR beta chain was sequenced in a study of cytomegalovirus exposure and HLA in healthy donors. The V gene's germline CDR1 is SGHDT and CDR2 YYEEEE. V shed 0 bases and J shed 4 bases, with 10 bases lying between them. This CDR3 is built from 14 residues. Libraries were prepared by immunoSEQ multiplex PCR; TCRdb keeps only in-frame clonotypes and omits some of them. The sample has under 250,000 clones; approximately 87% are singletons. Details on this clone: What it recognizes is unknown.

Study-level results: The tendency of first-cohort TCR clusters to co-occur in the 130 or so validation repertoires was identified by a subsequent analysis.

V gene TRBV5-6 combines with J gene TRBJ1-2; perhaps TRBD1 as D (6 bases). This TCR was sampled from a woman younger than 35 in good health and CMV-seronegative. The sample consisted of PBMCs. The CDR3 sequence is CASSLGRGGYGYTF. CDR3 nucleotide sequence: TGTGCCAGCAGCTTGGGCAGGGGCGGCTATGGCTACACCTTC.